This T cell receptor beta chain was identified in a study of yellow fever vaccine responses in identical twins. Study conclusions and caveats: Convergence reportedly seemed to mark part of the twins' vaccine T cell response, with personalization marking the rest.

Between the trimmed V and J ends, which lost 5 bases and 7 bases, there was a span of 12 bases. Per germline, CDR1 SGHNT and CDR2 YENEEA. CDR3 size: 13 residues. This clonotype rates as medium-sized. Antigen: not known. TCRdb re-called the RT-PCR reads through MiXCR, storing one row per CDR3 protein. The table shows fewer than 2,500 distinct CDR3 sequences, with about 8% occurring only once. This TCR derives from a woman aged 18-29 years who received the yellow fever vaccine. The chain has TRBV11-3 and TRBJ2-1; TRBD1 might be the D (6 bases). The sample here was T cells from blood (PBMCs), unsorted or a sorted subset (not recorded which), taken around 24 months after vaccination. The CDR3 DNA sequence: TGTGCCAGCAGCCCACCCACAGGGAATGAGCAGTTCTTC. It codes for CASSPPTGNEQFF. The full variable domain, completed using reference TRBV11-3 and TRBJ2-1, is EAGVVQSPRYKIIEKKQPVAFWCNPISGHNTLYWYLQNLGQGPELLIRYENEEAVDDSQLPKDRFSAERLKGVDSTLKIQPAELGDSAVYLCASSPPTGNEQFFGPGTRLTVL.